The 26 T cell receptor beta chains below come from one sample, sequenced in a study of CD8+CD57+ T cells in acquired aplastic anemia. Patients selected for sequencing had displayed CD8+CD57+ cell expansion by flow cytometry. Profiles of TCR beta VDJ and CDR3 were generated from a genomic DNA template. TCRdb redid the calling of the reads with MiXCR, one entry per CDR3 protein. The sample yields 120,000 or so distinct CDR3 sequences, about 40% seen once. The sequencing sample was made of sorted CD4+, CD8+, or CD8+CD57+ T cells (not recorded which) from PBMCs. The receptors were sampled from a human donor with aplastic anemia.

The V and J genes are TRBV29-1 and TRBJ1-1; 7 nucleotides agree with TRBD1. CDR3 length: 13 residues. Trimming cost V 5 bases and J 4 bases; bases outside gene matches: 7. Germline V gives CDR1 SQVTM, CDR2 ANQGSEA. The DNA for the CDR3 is TGCAGCGTTTTGACAGGGATCGTCACTGAAGCTTTCTTT. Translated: CSVLTGIVTEAFF.

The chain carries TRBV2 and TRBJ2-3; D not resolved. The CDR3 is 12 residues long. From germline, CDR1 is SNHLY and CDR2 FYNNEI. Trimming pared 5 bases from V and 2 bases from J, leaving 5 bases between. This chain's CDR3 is CASSQATDTQYF. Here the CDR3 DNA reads TGTGCCAGCAGTCAGGCCACAGATACGCAGTATTTT.

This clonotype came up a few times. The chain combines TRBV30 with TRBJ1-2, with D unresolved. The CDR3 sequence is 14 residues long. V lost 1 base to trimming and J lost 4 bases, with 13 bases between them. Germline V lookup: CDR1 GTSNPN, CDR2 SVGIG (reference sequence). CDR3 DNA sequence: TGTGCCTGGAGTGCCGGCCCCAATATCTATGGCTACACCTTC. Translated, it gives CAWSAGPNIYGYTF.

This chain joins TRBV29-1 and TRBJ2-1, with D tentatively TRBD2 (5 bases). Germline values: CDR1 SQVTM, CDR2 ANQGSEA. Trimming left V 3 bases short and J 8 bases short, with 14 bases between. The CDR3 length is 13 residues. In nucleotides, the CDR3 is TGCAGCGTTGACGGGGTATCCATTTATGAGCAGTTCTTC. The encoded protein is CSVDGVSIYEQFF.

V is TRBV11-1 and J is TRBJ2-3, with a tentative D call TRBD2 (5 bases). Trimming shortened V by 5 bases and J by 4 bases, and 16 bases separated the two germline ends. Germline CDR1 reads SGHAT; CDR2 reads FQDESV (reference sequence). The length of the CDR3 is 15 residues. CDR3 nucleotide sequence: TGTGCCAGCAGCCCCAAAGGGAGAATCTCAGATACGCAGTATTTT. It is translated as CASSPKGRISDTQYF.

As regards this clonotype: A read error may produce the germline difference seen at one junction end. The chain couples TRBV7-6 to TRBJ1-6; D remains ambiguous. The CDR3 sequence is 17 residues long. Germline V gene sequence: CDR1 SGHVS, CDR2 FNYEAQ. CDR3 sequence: CASSQVDMGFLNSPPHF. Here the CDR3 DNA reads TGTGCCAGCAGCCAAGTAGATATGGGGTTCCTTAATTCACCCCCCCACTTT.

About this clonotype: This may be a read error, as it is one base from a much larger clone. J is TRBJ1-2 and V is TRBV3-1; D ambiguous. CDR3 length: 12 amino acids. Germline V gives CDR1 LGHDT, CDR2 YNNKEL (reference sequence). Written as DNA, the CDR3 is TGTGCCGGCAGCCAAGCGGGATTTGGCTACACCTTC. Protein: CAGSQAGFGYTF.

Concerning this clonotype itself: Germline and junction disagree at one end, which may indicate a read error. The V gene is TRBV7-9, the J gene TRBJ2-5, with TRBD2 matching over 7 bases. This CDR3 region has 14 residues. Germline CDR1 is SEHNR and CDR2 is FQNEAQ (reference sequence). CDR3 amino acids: CASSQDGGGETQYF. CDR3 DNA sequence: TGCGCCAGCAGCCAAGATGGGGGAGGGGAGACCCAGTACTTC.

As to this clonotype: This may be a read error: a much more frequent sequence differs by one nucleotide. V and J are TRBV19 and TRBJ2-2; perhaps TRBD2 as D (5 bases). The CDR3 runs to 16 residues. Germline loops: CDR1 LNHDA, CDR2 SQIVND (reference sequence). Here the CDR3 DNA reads TGTGCCAGTAGGTCCCAGGTTACCGCGAACACCGGGGAGCTGTCTTTT. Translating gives CASRSQVTANTGELSF.

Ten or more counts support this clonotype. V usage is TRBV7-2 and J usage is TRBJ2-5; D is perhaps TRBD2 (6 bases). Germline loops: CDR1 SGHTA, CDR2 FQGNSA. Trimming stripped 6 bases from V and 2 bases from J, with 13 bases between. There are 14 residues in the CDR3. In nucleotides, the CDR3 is TGTGCCAGCAGACCAAGACTAGTTCAAGAGACCCAGTACTTC. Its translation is CASRPRLVQETQYF. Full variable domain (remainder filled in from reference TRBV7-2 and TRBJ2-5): GAGVSQSPSNKVTEKGKDVELRCDPISGHTALYWYRQSLGQGLEFLIYFQGNSAPDKSGLPSDRFSAERTGGSVSTLTIQRTQQEDSAVYLCASRPRLVQETQYFGPGTRLLVL.

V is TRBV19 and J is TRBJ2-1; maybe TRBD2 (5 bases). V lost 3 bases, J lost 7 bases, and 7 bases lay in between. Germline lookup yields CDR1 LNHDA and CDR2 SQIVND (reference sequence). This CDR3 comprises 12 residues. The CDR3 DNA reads TGTGCCAGTAGTATGTCGGGGAATGAGCAGTTCTTC. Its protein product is CASSMSGNEQFF.

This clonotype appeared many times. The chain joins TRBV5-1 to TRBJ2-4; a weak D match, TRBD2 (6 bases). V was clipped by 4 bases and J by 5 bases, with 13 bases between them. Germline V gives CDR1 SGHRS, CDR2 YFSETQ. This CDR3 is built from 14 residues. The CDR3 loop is CASSPRPGENIQYF. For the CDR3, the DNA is TGCGCCAGCAGCCCGCGTCCGGGGGAAAACATTCAGTACTTC.

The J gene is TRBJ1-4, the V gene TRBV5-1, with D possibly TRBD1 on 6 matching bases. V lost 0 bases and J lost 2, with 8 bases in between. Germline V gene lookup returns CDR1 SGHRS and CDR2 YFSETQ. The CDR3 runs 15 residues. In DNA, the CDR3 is TGCGCCAGCAGCTTGGTACAGGGTACTAATGAAAAACTGTTTTTT. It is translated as CASSLVQGTNEKLFF.

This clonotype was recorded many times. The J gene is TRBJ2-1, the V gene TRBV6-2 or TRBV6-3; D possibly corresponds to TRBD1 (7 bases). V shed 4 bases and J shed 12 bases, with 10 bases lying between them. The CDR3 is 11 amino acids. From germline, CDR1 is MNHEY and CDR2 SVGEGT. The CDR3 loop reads CASSSGGRQFF. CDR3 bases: TGTGCCAGCAGTTCAGGGGGGCGGCAGTTCTTC.

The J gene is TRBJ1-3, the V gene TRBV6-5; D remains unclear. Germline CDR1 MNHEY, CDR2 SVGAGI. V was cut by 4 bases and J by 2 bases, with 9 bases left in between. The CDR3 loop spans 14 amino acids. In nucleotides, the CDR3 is TGTGCCAGCAGTTCGACCAGGCCTGGAAACACCATATATTTT. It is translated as CASSSTRPGNTIYF.

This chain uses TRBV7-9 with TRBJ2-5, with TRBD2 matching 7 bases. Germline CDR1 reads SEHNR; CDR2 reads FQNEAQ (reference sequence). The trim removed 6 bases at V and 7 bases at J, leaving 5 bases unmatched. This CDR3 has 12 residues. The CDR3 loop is CASRPSGGTQYF. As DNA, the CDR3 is TGTGCCAGCAGGCCTAGCGGCGGGACCCAGTACTTC. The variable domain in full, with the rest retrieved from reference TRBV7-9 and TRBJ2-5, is DTGVSQNPRHKITKRGQNVTFRCDPISEHNRLYWYRQTLGQGPEFLTYFQNEAQLEKSRLLSDRFSAERPKGSFSTLEIQRTEQGDSAMYLCASRPSGGTQYFGPGTRLLVL.

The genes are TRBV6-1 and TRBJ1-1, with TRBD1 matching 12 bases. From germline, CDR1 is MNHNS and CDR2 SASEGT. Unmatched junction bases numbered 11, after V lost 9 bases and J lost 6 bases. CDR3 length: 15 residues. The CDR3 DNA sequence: TGTGCCAGAAGGGGGGACAGGGGGCTTTTCGCTGAAGCTTTCTTT. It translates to CARRGDRGLFAEAFF.

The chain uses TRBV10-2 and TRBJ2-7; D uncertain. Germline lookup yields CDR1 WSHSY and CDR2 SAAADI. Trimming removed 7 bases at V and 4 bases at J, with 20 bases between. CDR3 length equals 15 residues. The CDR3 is CASTAPGYGVYEQYF. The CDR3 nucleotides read TGCGCCAGCACTGCCCCTGGGTATGGGGTATACGAGCAGTACTTC.

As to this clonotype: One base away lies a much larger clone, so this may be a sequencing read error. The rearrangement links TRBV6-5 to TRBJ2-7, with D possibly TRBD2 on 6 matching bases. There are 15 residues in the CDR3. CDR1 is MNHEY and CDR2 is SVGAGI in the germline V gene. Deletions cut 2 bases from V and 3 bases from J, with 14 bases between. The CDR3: CASSYGRRGLYEQYV. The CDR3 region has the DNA TGTGCCAGCAGTTACGGGCGGAGGGGTCTCTACGAGCAGTACGTC.

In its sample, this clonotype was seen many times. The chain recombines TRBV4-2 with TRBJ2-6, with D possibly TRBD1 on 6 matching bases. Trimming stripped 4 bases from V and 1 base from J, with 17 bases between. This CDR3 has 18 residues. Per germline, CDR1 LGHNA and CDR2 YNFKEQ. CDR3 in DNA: TGTGCCAGCAGCCTGCGCACAGGGTTGGGATCTGGGGCCAACGTCCTGACTTTC. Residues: CASSLRTGLGSGANVLTF.

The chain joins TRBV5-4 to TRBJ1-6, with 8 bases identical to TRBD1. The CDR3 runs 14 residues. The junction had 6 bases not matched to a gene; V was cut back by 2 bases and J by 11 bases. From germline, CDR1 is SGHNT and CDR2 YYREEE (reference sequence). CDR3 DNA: TGTGCCAGCAGCTTCAGGGGGCGCGGAACACCCCTCCACTTT. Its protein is CASSFRGRGTPLHF.

CDR3 nucleotides: TGTGCCAGCAGCCCCGTTGTGGAGACCCAGTACTTC. Its protein product is CASSPVVETQYF. The V and J genes are TRBV16 and TRBJ2-5, with D unresolved. CDR1 KGHSY and CDR2 FQNENV come from the germline V gene. The CDR3 runs 12 residues. Between the trimmed V and J ends, which lost 4 bases and 5 bases, there was a span of 8 bases.

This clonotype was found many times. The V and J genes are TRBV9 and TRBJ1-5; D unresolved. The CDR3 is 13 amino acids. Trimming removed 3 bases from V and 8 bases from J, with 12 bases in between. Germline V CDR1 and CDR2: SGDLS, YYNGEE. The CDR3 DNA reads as TGTGCCAGCAGCGCCGGGCCCGGGGAGCCCCAGCATTTT. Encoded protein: CASSAGPGEPQHF.

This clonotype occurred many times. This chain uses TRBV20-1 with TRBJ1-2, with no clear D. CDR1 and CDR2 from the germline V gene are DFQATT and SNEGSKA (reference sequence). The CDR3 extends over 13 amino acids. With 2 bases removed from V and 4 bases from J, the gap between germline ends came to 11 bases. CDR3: CSARPSLSYGYTF. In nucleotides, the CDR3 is TGCAGTGCTAGACCCTCGCTTAGCTATGGCTACACCTTC.

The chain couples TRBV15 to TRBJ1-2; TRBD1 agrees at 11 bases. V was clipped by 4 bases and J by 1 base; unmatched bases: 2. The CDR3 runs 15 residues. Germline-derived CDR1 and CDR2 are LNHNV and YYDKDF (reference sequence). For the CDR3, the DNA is TGTGCCACCAGCAAGGGACAGGGGGATAACTATGGCTACACCTTC. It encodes CATSKGQGDNYGYTF.

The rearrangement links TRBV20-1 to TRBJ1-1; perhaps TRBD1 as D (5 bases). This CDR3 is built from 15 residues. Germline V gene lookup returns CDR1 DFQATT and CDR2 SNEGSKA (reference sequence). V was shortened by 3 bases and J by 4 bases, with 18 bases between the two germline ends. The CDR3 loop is CSARVRDPGSTEAFF. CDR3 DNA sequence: TGCAGTGCTAGGGTCCGGGACCCCGGGAGCACTGAAGCTTTCTTT.